Each of the 21 T cell receptor beta chains below was sequenced from the same sample in a study of a mutant IDH1 vaccine in newly diagnosed glioma. Libraries were prepared by immunoSEQ multiplex PCR; TCRdb keeps only in-frame clonotypes and omits some of them. The profile covers about 50,000 clones, with around 86% appearing a single time and about 2.2% taken by the ten largest. Time point defined: baseline, week 1 (first vaccination visit). The sample's treatment: pre-vaccination baseline after standard-of-care therapy. The sample was PBMCs, taken from a glioma patient treated with radiotherapy, temozolomide or both. The receptors were sampled from a man aged 35-49 years with glioma.

The chain carries TRBV27 and TRBJ1-4; no reliable D call. Germline V lookup: CDR1 MNHEY, CDR2 SMNVEV (reference sequence). Trimming stripped 4 bases from V and 10 bases from J, with 19 bases between. This CDR3 is built from 15 residues. CDR3 amino acids: CASSSPSAGSGKLFF. DNA of the CDR3: TGTGCCAGCAGTTCCCCGAGTGCGGGGTCCGGAAAACTGTTTTTT.

CDR3 amino acids: CASSLPGQGVNEQYF. DNA for the CDR3: TGTGCCAGCAGTCTCCCGGGACAGGGTGTCAACGAGCAGTACTTC. The rearrangement joins TRBV28 to TRBJ2-7, with 9 nucleotides matching TRBD1. Per germline, CDR1 MDHEN and CDR2 SYDVKM. V was pared by 5 bases and J by 5 bases, with 10 bases of the junction left unmatched. The CDR3 has 15 residues.

J is TRBJ2-6 and V is TRBV2; D possibly corresponds to TRBD1 (6 bases). The CDR3 is made up of 15 amino acids. Trimming shortened V by 9 bases and J by 3 bases, and 15 bases separated the two germline ends. In germline, CDR1 is SNHLY, CDR2 FYNNEI. This CDR3 reads CASTTQGLGANVLTF. CDR3 DNA sequence: TGTGCCAGTACTACTCAGGGGCTTGGGGCCAACGTCCTGACTTTC.

This clone was detected only once. V usage is TRBV7-3 and J usage is TRBJ2-3; D is uncertain. The germline V and J ends were trimmed by 4 bases and 1 base, with 12 bases remaining between them. The CDR3 covers 15 residues. The V gene's germline CDR1 is SGHTA and CDR2 FQGTGA. The CDR3 DNA follows: TGTGCCAGCAGCTCCTCCTTAGTCCGCACAGATACGCAGTATTTT. It yields the protein CASSSSLVRTDTQYF. Full variable domain (missing parts from reference TRBV7-3 and TRBJ2-3): GAGVSQTPSNKVTEKGKYVELRCDPISGHTALYWYRQSLGQGPEFLIYFQGTGAADDSGLPNDRFFAVRPEGSVSTLKIQRTERGDSAVYLCASSSSLVRTDTQYFGPGTRLTVL.

The chain carries TRBV5-1 and TRBJ1-2, with unresolved D. The CDR3 is 15 amino acids. Trimming removed 0 bases from V and 4 bases from J, with 13 bases in between. Germline V gives CDR1 SGHRS, CDR2 YFSETQ. The CDR3, as DNA: TGCGCCAGCAGCTTGGGGAGCCGCTCCTTCTATGGCTACACCTTC. Its protein is CASSLGSRSFYGYTF.

V and J are TRBV7-2 and TRBJ2-7; D gene ambiguous. Trimming took off 4 bases at V and 6 bases at J, with 10 bases between the two ends. This CDR3 is 12 amino acids long. The germline V gene encodes CDR1 SGHTA and CDR2 FQGNSA. CDR3 sequence: CASSSYLGEQYF. The CDR3 DNA sequence: TGTGCCAGCAGCTCCTACCTTGGCGAGCAGTACTTC. The entire variable domain, with the rest obtained from reference TRBV7-2 and TRBJ2-7, is as follows: GAGVSQSPSNKVTEKGKDVELRCDPISGHTALYWYRQSLGQGLEFLIYFQGNSAPDKSGLPSDRFSAERTGGSVSTLTIQRTQQEDSAVYLCASSSYLGEQYFGPGTRLTVT.

The CDR3 is CASSRQGLAGDNEQFF. The DNA for the CDR3 is TGTGCCAGCAGCCGCCAGGGGCTAGCGGGCGACAATGAGCAGTTCTTC. V usage is TRBV7-2 and J usage is TRBJ2-1; 8 positions agree with TRBD2. Per the germline V gene, CDR1 is SGHTA and CDR2 is FQGNSA. The junction had 11 bases not matched to a gene; V was cut back by 5 bases and J by 5 bases. The CDR3 length is 16 residues. The complete variable domain, with remaining parts taken from reference TRBV7-2 and TRBJ2-1, reads GAGVSQSPSNKVTEKGKDVELRCDPISGHTALYWYRQSLGQGLEFLIYFQGNSAPDKSGLPSDRFSAERTGGSVSTLTIQRTQQEDSAVYLCASSRQGLAGDNEQFFGPGTRLTVL.

The chain is built from TRBV7-2 and TRBJ2-1, with D possibly being TRBD2 (5 bases). Trimming shortened V by 2 bases and J by 9 bases, and 8 bases separated the two germline ends. Germline assignment: CDR1 SGHTA and CDR2 FQGNSA. CDR3 length equals 12 residues. The CDR3 coding sequence is TGTGCCAGCAGCTTAACTAGAGCTGAGCAGTTCTTC. Amino acids: CASSLTRAEQFF.

The V gene is TRBV19, the J gene TRBJ1-1; D uncertain. Per germline, CDR1 LNHDA and CDR2 SQIVND (reference sequence). The CDR3 is 13 amino acids. V was cut by 6 bases and J by 0 bases, with 8 bases left in between. The CDR3 DNA sequence: TGTGCCAGTAGCGATCTACTGAACACTGAAGCTTTCTTT. Its translation is CASSDLLNTEAFF.

This clone was picked up a small number of times. V usage is TRBV11-2 and J usage is TRBJ1-1; a weak D match, TRBD1 (5 bases). The CDR3 sequence is 14 residues long. Trimming shortened V by 4 bases and J by 4 bases, and 13 bases separated the two germline ends. Germline assignment: CDR1 SGHAT and CDR2 FQNNGV. The CDR3 sequence: CASSSGGGTTEAFF. The CDR3 nucleotides read TGTGCCAGCAGCTCCGGGGGGGGGACCACTGAAGCTTTCTTT.

This clone was detected only once. This chain joins TRBV4-1 and TRBJ1-2, with D perhaps TRBD1 (5 bases). Trimming cost V 2 bases and J 8 bases, with 6 bases left between them. Germline V gene data show CDR1 as MGHRA and CDR2 as YSYEKL. The CDR3 totals 11 residues. CDR3 sequence: CASSQTGGYTF. CDR3 nucleotides: TGCGCCAGCAGCCAAACAGGAGGCTACACCTTC.

The rearrangement joins TRBV7-2 to TRBJ1-1; possibly TRBD1 for D (5 bases). This CDR3 is 14 amino acids long. Germline CDR1 and CDR2: SGHTA and FQGNSA. V was cut by 1 base and J by 4 bases, with 10 bases left in between. In DNA form, the CDR3 reads TGTGCCAGCAGCTTAGGGGGCGGGGTCACTGAAGCTTTCTTT. Translated: CASSLGGGVTEAFF.

The V call is TRBV18, the J call TRBJ2-7; the match to TRBD2 covers 10 bases. This CDR3 is built from 14 residues. V gave up 5 bases and J gave up 3 bases; unmatched junction bases: 4. Germline CDR1 is KGHSH and CDR2 is LQKENI. In DNA, the CDR3 is TGTGCCAGCTCAGGGATAGCGGGGGGCTACGAGCAGTACTTC. It specifies CASSGIAGGYEQYF. The full variable domain, its missing parts supplied by reference TRBV18 and TRBJ2-7, is NAGVMQNPRHLVRRRGQEARLRCSPMKGHSHVYWYRQLPEEGLKFMVYLQKENIIDESGMPKERFSAEFPKEGPSILRIQQVVRGDSAAYFCASSGIAGGYEQYFGPGTRLTVT.

This clone was picked up a small number of times. This CDR3 is CASSQVGGLGDDTQYF. The CDR3 nucleotides are TGTGCCAGCAGCCAAGTGGGGGGACTAGGAGATGATACGCAGTATTTT. V is TRBV4-2 and J is TRBJ2-3; the match to TRBD2 covers 8 bases. Trimming removed 1 base from V and 6 bases from J; junction bases left unmatched: 9. The CDR3 runs 16 residues. The V gene's germline CDR1 is LGHNA and CDR2 YNFKEQ.

This clone was recorded a few times. The J gene is TRBJ1-1, the V gene TRBV2, with D maybe TRBD1 (5 bases). This CDR3 has 13 residues. Trimming stripped 5 bases from V and 0 bases from J, with 7 bases between. Germline CDR1 reads SNHLY; CDR2 reads FYNNEI. The CDR3: CASSSTVNTEAFF. DNA of the CDR3: TGTGCCAGCAGTTCGACAGTGAACACTGAAGCTTTCTTT.

V is TRBV11-2 and J is TRBJ2-7; the match to TRBD2 covers 8 bases. Germline-derived CDR1 and CDR2 are SGHAT and FQNNGV. V was clipped by 5 bases and J by 7 bases; unmatched bases: 10. The CDR3 consists of 14 residues. Here the CDR3 reads CASSPARGANEQYF. CDR3 nucleotide sequence: TGTGCCAGCAGCCCAGCGCGGGGGGCGAATGAGCAGTACTTC.

The V call is TRBV5-8, the J call TRBJ2-1; possibly TRBD2 for D (5 bases). The CDR3 spans 17 residues. The germline V gene has CDR1 SGHTS and CDR2 YDEGEE. Trimming left V 4 bases short and J 7 bases short, with 24 bases between. The CDR3 loop reads CASSPGVVGRVVNEQFF. The CDR3 nucleotides are TGTGCCAGCAGCCCTGGGGTGGTAGGGAGAGTGGTTAATGAGCAGTTCTTC.

The genes are TRBV5-6 and TRBJ2-7; TRBD2 agrees at 10 bases. The germline V gene encodes CDR1 SGHDT and CDR2 YYEEEE. V shed 6 bases and J 5 bases; nucleotides not matched to a gene: 17. The CDR3 covers 17 residues. CDR3 in amino acids: CASTVTGGLAGVNEQYF. CDR3 DNA: TGTGCCAGCACGGTGACGGGTGGGCTAGCGGGAGTGAACGAGCAGTACTTC. The whole variable domain, remainder taken from reference TRBV5-6 and TRBJ2-7, is DAGVTQSPTHLIKTRGQQVTLRCSPKSGHDTVSWYQQALGQGPQFIFQYYEEEERQRGNFPDRFSGHQFPNYSSELNVNALLLGDSALYLCASTVTGGLAGVNEQYFGPGTRLTVT.

This chain uses TRBV6-5 with TRBJ2-1, with a weak D call TRBD1 (6 bases). The CDR3 covers 12 residues. Germline loops: CDR1 MNHEY, CDR2 SVGAGI. V lost 7 bases, J lost 9 bases, and 13 bases lay in between. CDR3 in amino acids: CASKDSTGEQFF. CDR3 in DNA: TGTGCCAGCAAGGACAGCACTGGTGAGCAGTTCTTC.

V usage is TRBV19 and J usage is TRBJ2-1, with a possible D match to TRBD2 (6 bases). Germline V gives CDR1 LNHDA, CDR2 SQIVND (reference sequence). This CDR3 has 15 residues. V was trimmed by 1 base and J by 7 bases, leaving 14 bases between them. In DNA, the CDR3 is TGTGCCAGTAGTATAGTAGGGGCAGGGACTAATGAGCAGTTCTTC. Translated: CASSIVGAGTNEQFF.

The chain links TRBV5-1 to TRBJ2-7; TRBD2 aligns across 8 bases. The CDR3 length is 13 residues. V was pared by 5 bases and J by 1 base, with 2 bases of the junction left unmatched. Germline CDR1 SGHRS, CDR2 YFSETQ. DNA for the CDR3: TGCGCCAGCAGACTAGCGGAATCCTACGAGCAGTACTTC. This gives the protein CASRLAESYEQYF.